These T cell receptor beta chains were read from a single sample in a study of shared clonotypes between healthy human individuals. TCRdb keeps only in-frame clones here, not all; method: immunoSEQ multiplex PCR. Here the sample spans 2 million to 3 million clones, 93% being singletons. Sequencing was carried out using naive CD4+ T cells from PBMCs. The receptors come from a man between 18 and 35 years old in good health. Some clones in this sample may be carry-over from other donors' samples. The CDR3 runs from the conserved cysteine through the conserved F or W. A D gene is named only where the DNA matches it firmly. Clone size, where shown, is once, few, many, or a class for clones that have expanded.

TRBV19	NA	TRBJ1-6	NA	TGTGCCAGTAGCAGGACAGCTATGCAAAATTCACCCCTCCACTTT	CASSRTAMQNSPLHF
TRBV5-1	NA	TRBJ1-1	NA	TGCGCCAGCAGCTTGAAGGGAAGTTTCACTGAAGCTTTCTTT	CASSLKGSFTEAFF
TRBV5-1	NA	TRBJ2-7	TRBD2	TGCGCCAGCAGCTTCCTAGCGGGAGCACCCGAGCAGTACTTC	CASSFLAGAPEQYF
TRBV6-6	once	TRBJ1-3	NA	TGTGCCAGCACCGCGTCCGGGACCATATATTTT	CASTASGTIYF
TRBV5-1	NA	TRBJ2-4	NA	TGCGCCAGCAGCCTAGGATATGGGGGAGTAGTGAGCATTCAGTACTTC	CASSLGYGGVVSIQYF
TRBV5-1	NA	TRBJ2-2	TRBD2	TGCGCCAGCAGCTGGGGAATAGCGGGAGCGAACGGGGAGCTGTTTTTT	CASSWGIAGANGELFF
TRBV7-2	NA	TRBJ2-7	NA	TGTGCCAGCAGCTTATCCCGGGCCGGGAACGAGCAGTACTTC	CASSLSRAGNEQYF
TRBV4-1	NA	TRBJ1-2	NA	TGCGCCAGCAGCCAACCCTTGACCGGACTATACGGCTACACCTTC	CASSQPLTGLYGYTF
TRBV29-1	few	TRBJ1-1	NA	TGCAGCGTGATGATAGACTTACTTAACACTGAAGCTTTCTTT	CSVMIDLLNTEAFF
TRBV11-2	NA	TRBJ1-1	TRBD1	TGTGCCAGCAGCTCACAGGGGTTGGCTGAAGCTTTCTTT	CASSSQGLAEAFF
TRBV6-6	once	TRBJ1-2	NA	TGTGCCACTCACTCCATTGGGGAAGTGGATGGCTACACCTTC	CATHSIGEVDGYTF
TRBV29-1	NA	TRBJ2-3	TRBD2	TGCAGCGACTCAACCAGCGGGGGCACAGATACGCAGTATTTT	CSDSTSGGTDTQYF
TRBV27	NA	TRBJ2-2	TRBD2	TGTGCCAGCAGTCCGCGTACGCTACTAGCGGGAGGTGATAAGGCCGGGGAGCTGTTTTTT	CASSPRTLLAGGDKAGELFF
TRBV6-1	NA	TRBJ2-5	NA	TGTGCCAGCAGTGAAGAGGACGGCCGTCTCCAAGAGACCCAGTACTTC	CASSEEDGRLQETQYF
TRBV11-2	NA	TRBJ2-1	NA	TGTGCCAGCAGCTCAGACAGTAGCTCCTACAATGAGCAGTTCTTC	CASSSDSSSYNEQFF
TRBV7-2	NA	TRBJ2-5	NA	TGTGCCAGCAGCTTAGATCTACAGTCTGAGACCCAGTACTTC	CASSLDLQSETQYF
TRBV7-9	NA	TRBJ1-2	NA	TGTGCCAGCACCAGAATCGAGGGTTCAGGGGGCTACACCTTC	CASTRIEGSGGYTF
TRBV4-3	NA	TRBJ2-1	NA	TGCGCCAGCAGCCAAGGGGCTCAGTCTGAGCAGTTCTTC	CASSQGAQSEQFF
TRBV5-1	NA	TRBJ1-5	NA	TGCGCCACCCAACAGCTCCCGGGCGATCAGCCCCAGCATTTT	CATQQLPGDQPQHF
TRBV30	NA	TRBJ1-4	NA	TGTGCCTGGAGTCGGGGAGAAGGAACTAATGAAAAACTGTTTTTT	CAWSRGEGTNEKLFF
TRBV6-5	NA	TRBJ1-2	TRBD1	TGTGCCAGCAGCCGAACAGGGGACTATGGCTACACCTTC	CASSRTGDYGYTF
TRBV4-1	NA	TRBJ2-7	TRBD2	TGCGCCAGCAGCCAAGTGGTAGCGGGAGGCGTATACGAGCAGTACTTC	CASSQVVAGGVYEQYF
TRBV5-4	NA	TRBJ2-3	TRBD2	TGTGCCAGCAGTTCCCGTAGCGGGAGTTTGACAGATACGCAGTATTTT	CASSSRSGSLTDTQYF
TRBV27	NA	TRBJ1-4	NA	TGTGCCAGCAGTCGAGGGCTTGGTAATGAAAAACTGTTTTTT	CASSRGLGNEKLFF
TRBV4-2	NA	TRBJ2-3	TRBD2	TGTGCCAGCAGCCAAGAGGTAGCGGGAGGAACAGATACGCAGTATTTT	CASSQEVAGGTDTQYF
TRBV12-5	NA	TRBJ2-5	TRBD1	TGTGCTAGTGGCCAAACAGGGGGCGCGGAGACCCAGTACTTC	CASGQTGGAETQYF
TRBV2	NA	TRBJ2-1	NA	TGTGCCAGCAGTGCCAGACAGTTTGAGCAGTTCTTC	CASSARQFEQFF
TRBV5-8	NA	TRBJ2-7	NA	TGTGCCAGCAGCTTCGGCCTCGTAGACAGACGCACCTATTATTACGAGCAGTACTTC	CASSFGLVDRRTYYYEQYF
TRBV18	NA	TRBJ1-5	NA	TGTGCCAGCTCACCCTCCCTTACAGGCGTCCAGCCCCAGCATTTT	CASSPSLTGVQPQHF
TRBV18	NA	TRBJ1-5	NA	TGTGCCAGCTCCCGTGGCGAGGATCAGCCCCAGCATTTT	CASSRGEDQPQHF
TRBV6-5	NA	TRBJ2-3	NA	TGTGCCAGCAGACCTCAGGGCACAGATACGCAGTATTTT	CASRPQGTDTQYF
TRBV18	NA	TRBJ2-2	TRBD2	TGTGCCAGCTCACGCTCGAACTCGGGACTAGCTTCACCCGGGGAGCTGTTTTTT	CASSRSNSGLASPGELFF
TRBV28	NA	TRBJ2-7	NA	TGTGCCGCGCCGGGACCCTCCTACGAGCAGTACTTC	CAAPGPSYEQYF
TRBV7-6	NA	TRBJ2-1	TRBD2	TGTGCCAGCAGTTCCCCGACTAGCGGGAGGGTCTACAATGAGCAGTTCTTC	CASSSPTSGRVYNEQFF
TRBV4-2	NA	TRBJ2-2	NA	TGTGCCAGCAGCCTTCACGTAGGCACCGGGGAGCTGTTTTTT	CASSLHVGTGELFF
TRBV18	NA	TRBJ2-7	NA	TGTGCCAGCTCGTCGAGGGAATCCGAGCAGTACTTC	CASSSRESEQYF
TRBV19	NA	TRBJ2-7	NA	TGTGCCAGTAGTATTTTTGGAGCCAGCGAGCAGTACTTC	CASSIFGASEQYF
TRBV7-2	NA	TRBJ2-7	TRBD1	TGTGCCAGCAGCCAGGACAGGACGGGCGAGCAGTACTTC	CASSQDRTGEQYF
TRBV9	NA	TRBJ2-5	NA	TGTGCCAGCAGCCCGGCCCCTGCGGAGACCCAGTACTTC	CASSPAPAETQYF
TRBV10-3	few	TRBJ1-1	TRBD1	TGTGCCATCAGGACAGGGGTGAACACTGAAGCTTTCTTT	CAIRTGVNTEAFF
TRBV18	NA	TRBJ2-7	TRBD2	TGTGCCAGCTCACCAAGTCCGGGCCTAGCGGGAGGGCCCTCCTACGAGCAGTACTTC	CASSPSPGLAGGPSYEQYF
TRBV6-1	once	TRBJ1-1	NA	TGTGCCAGCAGTGTATTATTAGGATTTGAAGCTTTCTTT	CASSVLLGFEAFF
TRBV4-3	NA	TRBJ2-1	NA	TGCGCCAGCAGCCAAGGCTTTATGAGTAGCTCCTACAATGAGCAGTTCTTC	CASSQGFMSSSYNEQFF
TRBV28	NA	TRBJ1-1	NA	TGTGCCAGCACCTCACCGCATGGGAACACTGAAGCTTTCTTT	CASTSPHGNTEAFF
TRBV19	NA	TRBJ2-7	TRBD1	TGTGCCAGTAGTTTTGGGACAGGGAGGGAGCAGTACTTC	CASSFGTGREQYF
TRBV7-8	NA	TRBJ2-5	NA	TGTGCCAGTTCGTTTGGAGGGAGGTCGGAGACCCAGTACTTC	CASSFGGRSETQYF
TRBV4-1	NA	TRBJ2-1	TRBD2	TGCGCCAGCAGCCAAAACCGGGACTACTACAATGAGCAGTTCTTC	CASSQNRDYYNEQFF
TRBV18	NA	TRBJ1-4	TRBD1	TGTGCCAGCTCACAACAGGGGAAGGGCGAAAAACTGTTTTTT	CASSQQGKGEKLFF
TRBV18	NA	TRBJ1-3	NA	TGTGCCAGCTCACCGACCGGGACCCCAGGAAACACCATATATTTT	CASSPTGTPGNTIYF
TRBV7-9	NA	TRBJ1-1	NA	TGTGCCAGCAGCTTAGCGAACGGGAACACTGAAGCTTTCTTT	CASSLANGNTEAFF
TRBV15	NA	TRBJ1-4	TRBD1	TGTGCCACCAGCAGTCCGGGACAGGGGAATGAAAAACTGTTTTTT	CATSSPGQGNEKLFF